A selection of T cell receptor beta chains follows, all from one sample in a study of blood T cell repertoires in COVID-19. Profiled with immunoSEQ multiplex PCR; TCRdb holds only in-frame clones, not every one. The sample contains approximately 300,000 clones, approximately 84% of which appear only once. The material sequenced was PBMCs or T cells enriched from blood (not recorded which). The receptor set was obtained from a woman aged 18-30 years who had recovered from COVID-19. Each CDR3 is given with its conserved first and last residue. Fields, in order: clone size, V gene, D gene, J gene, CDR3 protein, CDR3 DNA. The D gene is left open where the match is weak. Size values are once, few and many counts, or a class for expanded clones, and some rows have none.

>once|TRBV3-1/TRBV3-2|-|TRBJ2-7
CASSQVEGEQYF
TGTGCCAGCAGCCAAGTTGAGGGTGAGCAGTACTTC
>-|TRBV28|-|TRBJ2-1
CASSFFRDTSSYNEQFF
TGTGCCAGCAGTTTTTTTCGTGACACAAGCTCCTACAATGAGCAGTTCTTC
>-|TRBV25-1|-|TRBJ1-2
CASTRGDGYYGYTF
TGTGCCAGCACCCGGGGGGACGGATACTATGGCTACACCTTC
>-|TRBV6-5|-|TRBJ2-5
CASSYGLSAKTQYF
TGTGCCAGCAGTTACGGGCTGTCCGCTAAGACCCAGTACTTC
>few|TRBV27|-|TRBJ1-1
CASSLLAGRAFF
TGTGCCAGCAGTTTACTGGCAGGGCGGGCTTTCTTT
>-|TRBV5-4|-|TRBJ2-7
CASSFSGLKADEQYF
TGTGCCAGCAGCTTCAGCGGACTAAAAGCGGACGAGCAGTACTTC
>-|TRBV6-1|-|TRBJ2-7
CASSEAPQGAYEQYF
TGTGCCAGCAGTGAAGCCCCCCAGGGCGCCTACGAGCAGTACTTC
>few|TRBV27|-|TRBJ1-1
CASSFTTGTTEAFF
TGTGCCAGCAGTTTCACTACAGGGACCACTGAAGCTTTCTTT
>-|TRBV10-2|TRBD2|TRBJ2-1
CASSWTSGANEQFF
TGCGCCAGCAGCTGGACTAGCGGGGCCAATGAGCAGTTCTTC
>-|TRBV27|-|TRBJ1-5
CASSLRRTANSNQPQHF
TGTGCCAGCAGTTTACGCCGGACAGCAAATAGCAATCAGCCCCAGCATTTT
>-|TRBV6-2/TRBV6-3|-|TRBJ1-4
CASSYSIPGSSEKLFF
TGTGCCAGCAGTTACTCGATACCGGGGTCGAGTGAAAAACTGTTTTTT
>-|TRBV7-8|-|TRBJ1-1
CASSLVQGTNTEAFF
TGTGCCAGCAGCTTAGTTCAGGGGACGAACACTGAAGCTTTCTTT
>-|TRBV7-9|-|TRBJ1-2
CASSLEATGVGGYTF
TGTGCCAGCAGCTTAGAGGCTACAGGAGTGGGGGGCTACACCTTC
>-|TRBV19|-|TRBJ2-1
CASSTARGSYNEQFF
TGTGCCAGTAGTACCGCCCGCGGGTCCTACAATGAGCAGTTCTTC
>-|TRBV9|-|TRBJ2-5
CASSVELEGETQYF
TGTGCCAGCAGCGTGGAGTTAGAGGGAGAGACCCAGTACTTC
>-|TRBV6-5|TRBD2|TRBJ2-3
CASSYLAGGPTDTQYF
TGTGCCAGCAGTTACTTGGCGGGAGGACCCACAGATACGCAGTATTTT
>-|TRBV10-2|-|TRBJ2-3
CASSVGIRGDTQYF
TGCGCCAGCAGTGTCGGTATCCGGGGAGATACGCAGTATTTT
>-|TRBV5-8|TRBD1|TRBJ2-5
CASSPAGTGQETQYF
TGTGCCAGCAGCCCTGCCGGGACAGGGCAGGAGACCCAGTACTTC
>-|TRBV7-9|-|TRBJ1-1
CASSLVQANTEAFF
TGTGCCAGCAGCTTGGTACAGGCTAACACTGAAGCTTTCTTT
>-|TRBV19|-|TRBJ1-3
CASSPVYHSGNTIYF
TGTGCCAGTAGTCCCGTCTACCACTCTGGAAACACCATATATTTT
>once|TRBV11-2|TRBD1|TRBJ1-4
CASSSVTGSGGKLFF
TGTGCCAGCAGCTCTGTGACAGGGTCCGGGGGAAAACTGTTTTTT
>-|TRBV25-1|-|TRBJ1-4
CASSEAPNGEKLFF
TGTGCCAGCAGTGAAGCCCCTAACGGTGAAAAACTGTTTTTT
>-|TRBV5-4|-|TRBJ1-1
CASSMDMGGNTEAFF
TGTGCCAGCAGCATGGATATGGGGGGGAACACTGAAGCTTTCTTT
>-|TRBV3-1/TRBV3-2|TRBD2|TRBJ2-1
CASSQGGTSGYNEQFF
TGTGCCAGCAGCCAGGGGGGGACTAGCGGTTACAATGAGCAGTTCTTC
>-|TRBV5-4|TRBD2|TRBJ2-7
CASSLPPGLAGGPPYEQYF
TGTGCCAGCAGCTTACCCCCGGGACTAGCGGGAGGGCCGCCATACGAGCAGTACTTC
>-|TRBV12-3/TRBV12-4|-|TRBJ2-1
CASSFPGRNEQFF
TGTGCCAGCAGTTTTCCTGGGCGCAATGAGCAGTTCTTC
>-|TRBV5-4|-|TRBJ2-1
CASSFPTSNEQFF
TGTGCCAGCAGCTTTCCAACTAGCAATGAGCAGTTCTTC
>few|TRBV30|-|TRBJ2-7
CAWSSTSYKGGQYF
TGTGCCTGGAGTTCGACTAGTTACAAAGGTGGGCAGTACTTC
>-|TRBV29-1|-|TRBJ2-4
CSVEYMAGAKNIQYF
TGCAGCGTTGAATATATGGCGGGGGCCAAAAACATTCAGTACTTC
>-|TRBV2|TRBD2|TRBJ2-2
CASSRTSGGGPTGELFF
TGTGCCAGCAGTAGGACTAGCGGGGGGGGACCCACCGGGGAGCTGTTTTTT
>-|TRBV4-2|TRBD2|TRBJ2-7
CASSPGGETYEQYF
TGTGCCAGCAGCCCCGGGGGGGAAACCTACGAGCAGTACTTC
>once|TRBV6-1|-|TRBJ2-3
CASSEMTGGPRDTQYF
TGTGCCAGCAGTGAAATGACGGGGGGCCCGCGGGATACGCAGTATTTT
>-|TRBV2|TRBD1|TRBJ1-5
CASSGLNYRGPGDNQPQHF
TGTGCCAGCAGTGGCCTTAATTACAGGGGGCCCGGAGACAATCAGCCCCAGCATTTT
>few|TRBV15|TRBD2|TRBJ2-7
CATSRPSGYEQYF
TGTGCCACCAGCCGGCCTAGCGGGTACGAGCAGTACTTC
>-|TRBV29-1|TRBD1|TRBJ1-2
CSVDVRGEYGYTF
TGCAGCGTTGACGTCAGGGGGGAGTATGGCTACACCTTC
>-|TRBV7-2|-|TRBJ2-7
CASSLGGGHYEQYF
TGTGCCAGCAGCTTAGGGGGGGGGCACTACGAGCAGTACTTC
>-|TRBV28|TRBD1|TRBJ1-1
CASISSGGSGTEAFF
TGTGCCAGCATTTCATCAGGGGGATCAGGCACTGAAGCTTTCTTT
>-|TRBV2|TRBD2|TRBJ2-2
CASSEQGGGTGELFF
TGTGCCAGCAGTGAACAGGGCGGGGGCACCGGGGAGCTGTTTTTT
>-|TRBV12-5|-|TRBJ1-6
CASGTAAGAYNSPLHF
TGTGCTAGTGGTACAGCCGCGGGGGCTTATAATTCACCCCTCCACTTT
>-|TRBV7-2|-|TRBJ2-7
CASSLLATSSYEQYF
TGTGCCAGCAGCTTACTAGCAACGAGCTCCTACGAGCAGTACTTC
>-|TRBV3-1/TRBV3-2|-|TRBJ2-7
CASSQELARSYEQYF
TGTGCCAGCAGCCAAGAGCTAGCGCGATCCTACGAGCAGTACTTC
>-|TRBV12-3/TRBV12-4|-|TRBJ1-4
CASSFYHREKLFF
TGTGCCAGCAGTTTCTATCACCGGGAAAAACTGTTTTTT
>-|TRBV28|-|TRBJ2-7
CASSAGDNYEQYF
TGTGCCAGCAGTGCAGGGGACAACTACGAGCAGTACTTC
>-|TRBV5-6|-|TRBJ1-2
CASRGLGALHYGYTF
TGTGCCAGCAGGGGGCTAGGGGCTCTACACTATGGCTACACCTTC
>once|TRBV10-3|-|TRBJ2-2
CAISGLEAPTGELFF
TGTGCCATCAGTGGGTTGGAGGCCCCCACCGGGGAGCTGTTTTTT
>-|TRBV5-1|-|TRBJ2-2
CASSLAKGVPNTGELFF
TGCGCCAGCAGCTTGGCCAAAGGGGTCCCGAACACCGGGGAGCTGTTTTTT
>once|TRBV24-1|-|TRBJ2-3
CATSDLRADTQYF
TGTGCCACCAGTGATTTGCGGGCAGATACGCAGTATTTT
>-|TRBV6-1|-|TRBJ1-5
CASSDLTSLDQPQHF
TGTGCCAGCAGTGACCTGACATCTCTCGATCAGCCCCAGCATTTT
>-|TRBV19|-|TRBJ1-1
CASQGRGMNTEAFF
TGTGCCAGTCAAGGCAGGGGTATGAACACTGAAGCTTTCTTT
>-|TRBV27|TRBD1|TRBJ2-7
CASSLYRGPYEQYF
TGTGCCAGCAGTTTATACAGGGGTCCCTACGAGCAGTACTTC
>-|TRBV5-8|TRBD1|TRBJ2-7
CASSLGGQGSYEQYF
TGTGCCAGCAGCTTGGGCGGACAGGGTTCCTACGAGCAGTACTTC
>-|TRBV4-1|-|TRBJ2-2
CASSQMAQGSRVFF
TGCGCCAGCAGCCAAATGGCCCAGGGCTCTAGAGTGTTTTTT
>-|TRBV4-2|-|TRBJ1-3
CASSQAGMASGNTIYF
TGTGCCAGCAGCCAAGCAGGGATGGCCTCCGGAAACACCATATATTTT
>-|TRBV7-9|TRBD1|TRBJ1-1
CASSSQGARGSGAFF
TGTGCCAGCAGCTCACAGGGGGCAAGGGGTTCAGGGGCTTTCTTT
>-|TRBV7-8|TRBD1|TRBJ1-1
CASSLAATGGIDTEAFF
TGTGCCAGCAGCTTAGCGGCGACAGGGGGTATCGACACTGAAGCTTTCTTT